One and the same sample provided the 27 T cell receptor beta chains below, sequenced in a study of blood T cell repertoires in COVID-19. This table comes from immunoSEQ multiplex PCR, and its TCRdb copy is limited to in-frame clones, with some not included. The profile shows about 220,000 clones, roughly 85% of them singletons. The sequencing input was peripheral blood. The receptors were gathered from a woman between 65 and 79 years old with COVID-19, enrolled during active disease.

The genes are TRBV4-3 and TRBJ2-2; tentative D call: TRBD2 (5 bases). Germline assignment: CDR1 LGHNA and CDR2 YSLEER. V was clipped by 0 bases and J by 3 bases, with 11 bases between them. The CDR3 covers 16 residues. In nucleotides, the CDR3 is TGCGCCAGCAGCCAAGATCGGGGATTCGACACCGGGGAGCTGTTTTTT. Its protein product is CASSQDRGFDTGELFF.

This rearrangement joins TRBV25-1 to TRBJ2-5; tentatively, D is TRBD1 (6 bases). The CDR3 has 14 amino acids. Germline CDR1 is MGHDK and CDR2 is SYGVNS. Trimming took off 3 bases at V and 4 bases at J, with 12 bases between the two ends. CDR3 DNA: TGTGCCAGCAGTGATATGTGGGGGCTAGAGACCCAGTACTTC. Amino acid sequence: CASSDMWGLETQYF.

J is TRBJ1-4 and V is TRBV19; maybe TRBD1 (6 bases). The CDR3 runs to 16 residues. V was shortened by 4 bases and J by 7 bases, with 19 bases between the two germline ends. Germline-derived CDR1 and CDR2 are LNHDA and SQIVND (reference sequence). The CDR3, as DNA: TGTGCCAGTAGTAAGCGCTCGGCAGGGGTCCCTGAAAAACTGTTTTTT. This codes for CASSKRSAGVPEKLFF.

This clone was picked up a small number of times. The rearrangement uses TRBV4-1 and TRBJ1-4; no definite D call. Trimming stripped 0 bases from V and 4 bases from J, with 6 bases between. This CDR3 contains 14 residues. The V gene's germline CDR1 is MGHRA and CDR2 YSYEKL. This CDR3 is CASSQDHNNEKLFF. CDR3 sequence (DNA): TGCGCCAGCAGCCAAGATCACAATAATGAAAAACTGTTTTTT.

This clone was recorded a few times. This rearrangement joins TRBV9 to TRBJ1-5, with D unclear. Germline assignment: CDR1 SGDLS and CDR2 YYNGEE. V lost 4 bases and J lost 0, with 5 bases in between. This CDR3 has 13 amino acids. The CDR3 spells CASSLYSNQPQHF. In nucleotides, the CDR3 is TGTGCCAGCAGCCTTTATAGCAATCAGCCCCAGCATTTT.

The chain uses TRBV7-2 and TRBJ2-5; 11 nucleotides match TRBD1. The CDR3 is 16 residues long. Germline CDR1 reads SGHTA; CDR2 reads FQGNSA. V gave up 5 bases and J gave up 2 bases; unmatched junction bases: 7. The CDR3 region has the DNA TGTGCCAGCAGCAAGCGGACAGGGGGCCCTCAAGAGACCCAGTACTTC. Its protein product is CASSKRTGGPQETQYF.

The J gene is TRBJ2-7, the V gene TRBV21-1; the tabulated D call, TRBD2, remains unverified against the DNA. TRBV21-1 is assigned pseudogene status. The CDR3 runs to 12 residues. The CDR3 loop is CASSIRSKEQYF. The CDR3, as DNA: TGTGCCAGCAGCATCCGGTCGAAGGAGCAGTACTTC.

This chain links TRBV5-4 with TRBJ2-5; weak D call: TRBD1 (8 bases). CDR3 size: 15 residues. CDR1 and CDR2 from the germline V gene are SGHNT and YYREEE (reference sequence). V lost 4 bases to trimming and J lost 4 bases, with 17 bases between them. CDR3 region: CASSSPTGGGETQYF. In DNA form, the CDR3 reads TGTGCCAGCAGCAGTCCAACAGGGGGGGGAGAGACCCAGTACTTC.

The DNA of the CDR3 is TGTGCCACCAGTGATAGGGACAGCTATGGCTACACCTTC. Its protein is CATSDRDSYGYTF. The rearrangement joins TRBV24-1 to TRBJ1-2, with TRBD1 identical over 7 bases. CDR1 and CDR2 (germline): KGHDR, SFDVKD. Trimming at V came to 3 bases and at J to 4 bases, leaving 1 base not matched to a gene. The CDR3 runs to 13 residues.

Notes on this clone: Other nucleotide sequences in the sample specify the same CDR3. The CDR3 here is CASSYQGSYGYTF. The CDR3, as DNA: TGTGCCAGCAGTTACCAGGGTTCCTATGGCTACACCTTC. The chain joins TRBV6-5 to TRBJ1-2; possible D gene TRBD1, 5 bases. The CDR3 extends over 13 amino acids. With 2 bases removed from V and 4 bases from J, the gap between germline ends came to 8 bases. The germline V gene has CDR1 MNHEY and CDR2 SVGAGI.

The V and J genes are TRBV5-1 and TRBJ1-1; 9 bases are a match to TRBD1. The CDR3 spans 16 residues. After removal of 0 bases from V and 8 bases from J, the junction contained 11 bases not matched to a gene. Germline V lookup: CDR1 SGHRS, CDR2 YFSETQ. CDR3 nucleotides: TGCGCCAGCAGCTTGGGGACAGGGGATACCAGTTTAGAAGCTTTCTTT. Amino acids: CASSLGTGDTSLEAFF.

This chain uses TRBV6-6 with TRBJ1-5; D uncertain. With 5 bases removed from V and 0 bases from J, the gap between germline ends came to 17 bases. Per the germline V gene, CDR1 is MNHNY and CDR2 is SVGAGI (reference sequence). CDR3 length: 17 residues. The CDR3 loop reads CASSPGGPPNSNQPQHF. The CDR3 coding sequence is TGTGCCAGCAGTCCCGGAGGTCCCCCTAATAGCAATCAGCCCCAGCATTTT.

J is TRBJ2-1 and V is TRBV27; perhaps TRBD1 as D (6 bases). This CDR3 spans 14 amino acids. Germline CDR1 reads MNHEY; CDR2 reads SMNVEV (reference sequence). V lost 3 bases, J lost 6 bases, and 12 bases lay in between. This CDR3 is CASSFQGLSNEQFF. As DNA, the CDR3 is TGTGCCAGCAGTTTTCAGGGGCTGAGCAATGAGCAGTTCTTC.

The J gene is TRBJ1-1, the V gene TRBV9; TRBD1 matches 8 bases. Germline CDR1 reads SGDLS; CDR2 reads YYNGEE. The V gene end was trimmed by 4 bases and the J gene end by 4 bases; junction bases not matched to a gene: 12. The CDR3 extends over 16 amino acids. This CDR3 reads CASSPGQGGFGTEAFF. The CDR3 DNA sequence: TGTGCCAGCAGCCCCGGACAGGGAGGGTTTGGCACTGAAGCTTTCTTT.

V usage is TRBV2 and J usage is TRBJ1-6, with 9 bases fitting TRBD1. CDR1 and CDR2 from the germline V gene are SNHLY and FYNNEI. V gave up 5 bases and J gave up 15 bases; unmatched junction bases: 11. The CDR3 is made up of 14 amino acids. CDR3 sequence: CASSSQGANGLLHF. CDR3 in DNA: TGTGCCAGCAGTTCACAGGGGGCTAATGGACTCCTCCACTTT. Together with reference TRBV2 and TRBJ1-6, the CDR3 gives the full variable domain: EPEVTQTPSHQVTQMGQEVILRCVPISNHLYFYWYRQILGQKVEFLVSFYNNEISEKSEIFDDQFSVERPDGSNFTLKIRSTKLEDSAMYFCASSSQGANGLLHFGNGTRLTVT.

This sequence joins TRBV2 and TRBJ1-1; D may be TRBD1 (6 bases). Trimming took 6 bases from V and 2 from J, leaving 13 bases between them. Germline V gene data show CDR1 as SNHLY and CDR2 as FYNNEI. CDR3 length: 14 amino acids. CDR3 nucleotides: TGTGCCAGCAGGTGGGCAGGGGTAAACACTGAAGCTTTCTTT. Its translation: CASRWAGVNTEAFF.

The J gene is TRBJ1-2, the V gene TRBV15; D call uncertain. V lost 8 bases to trimming and J lost 1 base, with 11 bases between them. CDR1 LNHNV and CDR2 YYDKDF come from the germline V gene (reference sequence). CDR3 length equals 13 residues. The CDR3 DNA reads TGTGCCACCCGGTCTGATCTTAACTATGGCTACACCTTC. Protein: CATRSDLNYGYTF. Full variable domain (rest looked up from reference TRBV15 and TRBJ1-2): DAMVIQNPRYQVTQFGKPVTLSCSQTLNHNVMYWYQQKSSQAPKLLFHYYDKDFNNEADTPDNFQSRRPNTSFCFLDIRSPGLGDTAMYLCATRSDLNYGYTFGSGTRLTVV.

The V gene is TRBV18, the J gene TRBJ1-4; no clear D. V lost 2 bases and J 0 bases, leaving 13 bases between the germline ends. Germline CDR1 reads KGHSH; CDR2 reads LQKENI. There are 17 residues in the CDR3. The CDR3 region is CASSPEGQLATNEKLFF. As DNA, the CDR3 is TGTGCCAGCTCACCAGAGGGCCAGCTTGCAACTAATGAAAAACTGTTTTTT.

V usage is TRBV10-3 and J usage is TRBJ1-1; no clear D gene. CDR1 ENHRY and CDR2 SYGVKD come from the germline V gene. This CDR3 region has 14 residues. V was cut by 0 bases and J by 4 bases, with 9 bases left in between. CDR3 loop: CAISESSLSTEAFF. DNA for the CDR3: TGTGCCATCAGTGAGTCGTCCCTGAGCACTGAAGCTTTCTTT.

The chain carries TRBV6-5 and TRBJ2-2; TRBD1 agrees at 8 bases. Unmatched junction bases numbered 2, after V lost 8 bases and J lost 3 bases. Germline loops: CDR1 MNHEY, CDR2 SVGAGI. The CDR3 loop spans 13 amino acids. The CDR3, as DNA: TGTGCCAGCGGACAGGGTCACACCGGGGAGCTGTTTTTT. Protein product: CASGQGHTGELFF.

The chain employs TRBV5-1 and TRBJ2-6, with D perhaps TRBD1 (5 bases). The CDR3 is 16 amino acids. Germline lookup yields CDR1 SGHRS and CDR2 YFSETQ. With 7 bases removed from V and 0 bases from J, the gap between germline ends came to 14 bases. The CDR3: CASSQYRNSGANVLTF. As DNA, the CDR3 is TGCGCCAGCTCCCAGTACAGGAACTCTGGGGCCAACGTCCTGACTTTC.

The rearrangement links TRBV5-8 to TRBJ2-7; 7 bases are shared with TRBD1. This CDR3 has 14 residues. CDR1 SGHTS and CDR2 YDEGEE come from the germline V gene. J gave up 4 bases and V 3 bases, and 7 bases lay outside the gene matches. CDR3: CASSSYRGSYEQYF. The CDR3, as DNA: TGTGCCAGCAGCTCATACAGGGGTTCTTACGAGCAGTACTTC.

This clone was detected once. The CDR3 nucleotides read TGTGCCAGCAGCTTGCAGGGTTCCTACGAGCAGTACTTC. It specifies CASSLQGSYEQYF. This chain links TRBV5-6 with TRBJ2-7, with D possibly TRBD1 on 5 matching bases. Per germline, CDR1 SGHDT and CDR2 YYEEEE. Between the trimmed V and J ends, which lost 1 base and 1 base, there was a span of 6 bases. The CDR3 length is 13 residues.

The chain joins TRBV5-4 to TRBJ1-2; D is unresolved. Deletions cut 4 bases from V and 6 bases from J, with 19 bases between. The CDR3 loop spans 15 amino acids. CDR1 and CDR2 (germline): SGHNT, YYREEE (reference sequence). Written as DNA, the CDR3 is TGTGCCAGCAGCGTCGGGAGTCGCGTTCGCGATGGCTACACCTTC. Its protein product is CASSVGSRVRDGYTF.

The gene calls are TRBV27 and TRBJ1-1; D is unresolved. Germline V lookup: CDR1 MNHEY, CDR2 SMNVEV (reference sequence). The CDR3 covers 15 residues. V gave up 4 bases and J gave up 2 bases, with 14 bases separating them. The CDR3 spells CASSSPARGNTEAFF. CDR3 bases: TGTGCCAGCAGTTCACCCGCGAGAGGTAACACTGAAGCTTTCTTT.

V and J are TRBV19 and TRBJ2-2; 8 bases align to TRBD1. The V gene's germline CDR1 is LNHDA and CDR2 SQIVND (reference sequence). V shed 4 bases, J shed 4 bases, and the junction held 5 bases outside the gene matches. The CDR3 consists of 15 residues. The CDR3 sequence is CASSKDRVATGELFF. CDR3 nucleotides: TGTGCCAGTAGTAAGGACAGGGTGGCCACCGGGGAGCTGTTTTTT.

J is TRBJ2-2 and V is TRBV4-1; D possibly corresponds to TRBD2 (6 bases). This CDR3 comprises 15 residues. Deletions cut 1 base from V and 8 bases from J, with 14 bases between. Germline values: CDR1 MGHRA, CDR2 YSYEKL. For the CDR3, the DNA is TGCGCCAGCAGCCAAGTCAGACTAGTAGGTGGGGAGCTGTTTTTT. Translating gives CASSQVRLVGGELFF.